Following are 27 T cell receptor beta chains from one sample sequenced in a study of blood T cells in healthy people across ages. A second roughly 6 to 12 cycle PCR used barcoded and J-beta primers. From the 5' RACE reads, TCRdb called clonotypes with MiXCR, one entry per CDR3 protein. The sample includes 780,000 or so distinct CDR3 sequences, about 55% of them seen just once. The sequenced sample consisted of blood. These receptors came from a man of 80 years or more in good health.

The genes are TRBV3-1 and TRBJ2-7, with 7 bases fitting TRBD2. Germline CDR1 is LGHDT and CDR2 is YNNKEL (reference sequence). The V gene end was trimmed by 4 bases and the J gene end by 9 bases; junction bases not matched to a gene: 12. This CDR3 is built from 14 residues. The CDR3 protein is CASSPREVGRGQYF. CDR3 DNA sequence: TGTGCCAGCAGCCCCCGGGAGGTAGGGAGAGGGCAGTACTTC.

This clonotype was counted only a few times. The chain is built from TRBV5-1 and TRBJ2-3, with D unresolved. Between the trimmed V and J ends, which lost 0 bases and 4 bases, there was a span of 6 bases. Germline values: CDR1 SGHRS, CDR2 YFSETQ. This CDR3 is built from 13 residues. CDR3 bases: TGCGCCAGCAGCTTGGCGAGCCCAGATACGCAGTATTTT. Residues: CASSLASPDTQYF.

The sample holds a few counts of this clonotype. CDR3 sequence: CAIAAGKDRGHRYAYF. As DNA, the CDR3 is TGTGCCATCGCCGCAGGGAAGGACAGGGGACACAGATACGCGTATTTT. The rearrangement uses TRBV10-3 and TRBJ2-3; 9 bases match TRBD1. Per the germline V gene, CDR1 is ENHRY and CDR2 is SYGVKD. This CDR3 has 16 residues. V lost 8 bases to trimming and J lost 14 bases; unmatched junction nucleotides: 23.

The table lists this clonotype with a count of one. V and J are TRBV12-3 or TRBV12-4 and TRBJ2-1; D perhaps matches TRBD1 (7 bases). This CDR3 contains 14 residues. Trimming removed 7 bases from V and 4 bases from J, with 14 bases in between. CDR3 bases: TGTGCCAGCATCCGGCAGGGGGGTTACAATGAGCAGTTCTTC. The encoded protein is CASIRQGGYNEQFF.

J is TRBJ2-2 and V is TRBV18, with D unresolved. Germline CDR1 reads KGHSH; CDR2 reads LQKENI. V gave up 3 bases and J gave up 0 bases, with 11 bases separating them. This CDR3 has 16 residues. The CDR3 DNA is TGTGCCAGCTCACCCTCGTCCGGGTCGAACACCGGGGAGCTGTTTTTT. This gives the protein CASSPSSGSNTGELFF.

The chain uses TRBV20-1 and TRBJ2-7, with D unclear. The CDR3 contains 14 residues. V shed 6 bases and J shed 0 bases, with 15 bases lying between them. The germline CDR1 and CDR2 sequences are DFQATT and SNEGSKA (reference sequence). The CDR3 sequence is CSASGPWSSYEQYF. Here the CDR3 DNA reads TGCAGTGCCTCCGGGCCATGGAGCTCCTACGAGCAGTACTTC.

The rearrangement uses TRBV12-3 or TRBV12-4 and TRBJ2-4; 8 nucleotides match TRBD1. V dropped 5 bases and J dropped 0; count of bases not matched to a gene: 3. The CDR3 has 15 residues. The CDR3, as DNA: TGTGCCAGCAGTGCCGGACAGGGAGCCAAAAACATTCAGTACTTC. Its protein is CASSAGQGAKNIQYF.

The chain links TRBV6-1 to TRBJ2-3; unclear D gene. The CDR3 is 16 residues long. Per the germline V gene, CDR1 is MNHNS and CDR2 is SASEGT. Trimming shortened V by 7 bases and J by 14 bases, and 31 bases separated the two germline ends. The CDR3: CASIEGASRAHRYAYF. The CDR3 nucleotides read TGTGCCAGCATCGAAGGAGCTTCAAGGGCGCACAGATACGCGTATTTT.

The chain carries TRBV6-5 and TRBJ1-2; D remains unclear. The germline V and J ends were trimmed by 5 bases and 7 bases, with 14 bases remaining between them. The CDR3 has 13 residues. Germline lookup yields CDR1 MNHEY and CDR2 SVGAGI. The CDR3 here is CASSPLAHGGYTF. CDR3 DNA: TGTGCCAGCAGTCCCCTTGCCCACGGTGGCTACACCTTC.

J is TRBJ2-4 and V is TRBV5-1; D is ambiguous. The J call may be mistaken, given a closer DNA end match to TRBJ2-7. The germline V gene has CDR1 SGHRS and CDR2 YFSETQ. This CDR3 contains 13 residues. The CDR3 is CASSLSPGYEQYF. The CDR3, as DNA: TGCGCCAGCAGCCTGTCCCCCGGATACGAGCAGTACTTC.

The chain joins TRBV15 to TRBJ1-1; the match to TRBD1 covers 8 bases. CDR1 and CDR2 (germline): LNHNV, YYDKDF (reference sequence). CDR3 length equals 13 residues. The junction had 5 bases not matched to a gene; V was cut back by 5 bases and J by 6 bases. This CDR3 reads CATSQDRAAEAFF. The CDR3 region has the DNA TGTGCCACCAGCCAGGACAGGGCGGCTGAAGCTTTCTTT.

The CDR3 spells CASSLGLQTREKLFF. The DNA for the CDR3 is TGTGCCAGCAGCTTAGGTCTTCAGACGCGAGAAAAACTGTTTTTT. The genes are TRBV7-9 and TRBJ1-4; no clear D. This CDR3 is 15 amino acids long. Germline V lookup: CDR1 SEHNR, CDR2 FQNEAQ (reference sequence). V was shortened by 1 base and J by 8 bases, with 14 bases between the two germline ends.

The rearrangement joins TRBV20-1 to TRBJ2-3, with 8 positions matching TRBD2. The CDR3 is 15 residues long. From germline, CDR1 is DFQATT and CDR2 SNEGSKA (reference sequence). J lost 6 bases, V lost 3 bases, and 11 bases had no gene match. The CDR3 sequence: CSASGTSGVEDTQYF. DNA for the CDR3: TGCAGTGCTAGCGGGACTAGTGGGGTAGAGGATACGCAGTATTTT.

This clonotype was seen a few times. The gene calls are TRBV2 and TRBJ1-5; 10 bases match TRBD1. CDR3 size: 15 residues. Germline CDR1 and CDR2: SNHLY and FYNNEI. Losses at the gene ends were 6 bases for V and 9 bases for J; bases not matched to a gene: 11. CDR3 sequence (DNA): TGTGCCAGCAGGGGGGACAGGGGTGTCCAGGGGCCCCAGCATTTT. Translation gives CASRGDRGVQGPQHF.

The V call is TRBV2, the J call TRBJ2-3; TRBD1 aligns across 10 bases. CDR1 and CDR2 from the germline V gene are SNHLY and FYNNEI. Trimming took 1 base from V and 14 from J; bases not matched to a gene: 18. The CDR3 has 17 residues. CDR3 amino acids: CASSEGRDRGRYRYVYF. CDR3 coding DNA: TGTGCCAGCAGTGAAGGGCGGGACAGGGGAAGGTACAGATACGTGTATTTT.

The chain uses TRBV11-3 and TRBJ2-5; TRBD2 is a possible D gene (5 bases). The J call may be wrong; the DNA end is better matched by TRBJ2-7. The CDR3 spans 13 residues. Germline loops: CDR1 SGHNT, CDR2 YENEEA. The CDR3 DNA is TGTGCCAGCAGCCCCATGGGCGGGTACGAGCAGTACTTC. Translating it yields CASSPMGGYEQYF.

Details on this clonotype: A much bigger clone sits one base away, suggesting this may be a read error. The chain carries TRBV24-1 and TRBJ2-1, with D tentatively TRBD2 (6 bases). Germline-derived CDR1 and CDR2 are KGHDR and SFDVKD. The CDR3 covers 15 residues. Trimming pared 7 bases from V and 0 bases from J, leaving 12 bases between. CDR3 loop: CATSPRGSSYNEQFF. The CDR3 bases are TGTGCCACCAGCCCCCGGGGGAGCTCCTACAATGAGCAGTTCTTC.

The chain carries TRBV6-5 and TRBJ1-2; 8 bases agree with TRBD1. In germline, CDR1 is MNHEY, CDR2 SVGAGI. The CDR3 has 15 amino acids. Trimming cost V 2 bases and J 3 bases; bases outside gene matches: 5. CDR3 protein: CASSYRPTGDYGYTF. CDR3 sequence (DNA): TGTGCCAGCAGTTACCGGCCGACAGGGGACTATGGCTACACCTTC.

The genes are TRBV2 and TRBJ2-5, with 7 bases identical to TRBD1. With 7 bases clipped from V and 5 bases from J, the junction kept 4 bases outside the gene matches. Germline CDR1 and CDR2: SNHLY and FYNNEI. The CDR3 sequence is 12 residues long. Here the CDR3 DNA reads TGTGCCAGCACCGGACAGGACGAGACCCAGTACTTC. Translating gives CASTGQDETQYF. Supplemented by reference TRBV2 and TRBJ2-5, the full variable domain reads EPEVTQTPSHQVTQMGQEVILRCVPISNHLYFYWYRQILGQKVEFLVSFYNNEISEKSEIFDDQFSVERPDGSNFTLKIRSTKLEDSAMYFCASTGQDETQYFGPGTRLLVL.

The CDR3, as DNA: TGCGCCAGCAGCCCGCGACTAGTCTCGTTGGGTAATGAGCAGTTCTTC. Translated: CASSPRLVSLGNEQFF. The chain uses TRBV5-1 and TRBJ2-1, with a weak D call TRBD2 (6 bases). Trimming stripped 4 bases from V and 7 bases from J, with 21 bases between. The V gene's germline CDR1 is SGHRS and CDR2 YFSETQ. The CDR3 is made up of 16 amino acids.

The chain uses TRBV11-3 and TRBJ2-7; D might be TRBD2 (7 bases). The germline gives CDR1 SGHNT, CDR2 YENEEA. Deletions cut 5 bases from V and 0 bases from J, with 17 bases between. There are 16 residues in the CDR3. CDR3 in DNA: TGTGCCAGCAGCCCCGGTCGGGGGGCTGGCTCCTACGAGCAGTACTTC. Amino acid sequence: CASSPGRGAGSYEQYF.

The table lists this clonotype with a count of one. V is TRBV6-6 and J is TRBJ2-5; D not certain. The CDR3 consists of 15 residues. V was cut by 7 bases and J by 0 bases, with 15 bases left in between. CDR1 is MNHNY and CDR2 is SVGAGI in the germline V gene (reference sequence). The CDR3 is CASTTTATNQETQYF. In DNA form, the CDR3 reads TGTGCCAGCACGACCACGGCGACCAACCAAGAGACCCAGTACTTC.

This clonotype was picked up a small number of times. The chain carries TRBV12-3 or TRBV12-4 and TRBJ2-6, with a possible D match to TRBD2 (5 bases). V lost 6 bases, J lost 5 bases, and 14 bases lay in between. The CDR3 runs to 15 residues. DNA for the CDR3: TGTGCCAGCAGCCCAACGGCGGGCCGGGCCAACGTCCTGACTTTC. The encoded protein is CASSPTAGRANVLTF.

The chain employs TRBV27 and TRBJ2-5; TRBD1 agrees at 9 bases. J gave up 7 bases and V 5 bases, and 11 bases lay outside the gene matches. The CDR3 contains 15 residues. The germline CDR1 and CDR2 sequences are MNHEY and SMNVEV (reference sequence). The DNA of the CDR3 is TGTGCCAGCAGTCCTCGGACAGGGGAAGGTCGGACCCAGTACTTC. It encodes CASSPRTGEGRTQYF.

The gene calls are TRBV7-2 and TRBJ2-5; 7 bases are a match to TRBD1. Germline-derived CDR1 and CDR2 are SGHTA and FQGNSA. CDR3 length: 13 residues. V gave up 5 bases and J gave up 5 bases; unmatched junction bases: 5. The CDR3 DNA sequence: TGTGCCAGCAGCGCGGACAGGCGGGAGACCCAGTACTTC. It specifies CASSADRRETQYF.

This clonotype was observed a few times. This sequence joins TRBV7-2 and TRBJ2-5, with 10 bases identical to TRBD2. Trimming took 5 bases from V and 1 from J; bases not matched to a gene: 4. CDR1 and CDR2 from the germline V gene are SGHTA and FQGNSA. CDR3 length: 15 amino acids. The CDR3 loop reads CASSRTSGGQETQYF. Here the CDR3 DNA reads TGTGCCAGCAGCCGGACTAGCGGAGGCCAAGAGACCCAGTACTTC.

The chain couples TRBV28 to TRBJ1-5, with a tentative D call TRBD1 (6 bases). CDR1 is MDHEN and CDR2 is SYDVKM in the germline V gene. The length of the CDR3 is 14 residues. Trimming stripped 6 bases from V and 6 bases from J, with 15 bases between. The CDR3 DNA sequence: TGTGCCAGCAGCCCCGACAGGCGGGGTCAGCCCCAGCATTTT. It encodes CASSPDRRGQPQHF.